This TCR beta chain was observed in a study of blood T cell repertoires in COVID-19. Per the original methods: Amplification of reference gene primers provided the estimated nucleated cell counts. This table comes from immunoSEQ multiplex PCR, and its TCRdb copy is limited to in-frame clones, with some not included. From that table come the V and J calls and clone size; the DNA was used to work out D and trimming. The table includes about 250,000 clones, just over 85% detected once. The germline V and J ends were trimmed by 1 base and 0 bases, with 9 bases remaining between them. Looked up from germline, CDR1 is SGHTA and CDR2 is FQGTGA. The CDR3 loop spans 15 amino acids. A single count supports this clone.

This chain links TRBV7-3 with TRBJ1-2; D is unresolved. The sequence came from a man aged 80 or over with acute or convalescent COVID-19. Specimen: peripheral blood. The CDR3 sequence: CASSLSGGTNYGYTF. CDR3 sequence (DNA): TGTGCCAGCAGCTTAAGTGGCGGTACTAACTATGGCTACACCTTC.